Below, one T cell receptor (beta chain) is given with its context. This clonotype showed up just a few times. It lacks a known antigen. No base qualities exist here, and no much larger clone lies one base off it. The data were taken from a study of CD8 T cells in ankylosing spondylitis (dated by TCRdb to the late 2010s). For context, the study as a whole: The study set out to find disease-linked TCR variants by profiling T cell receptor beta repertoires in ankylosing spondylitis patients and healthy donors. The full study cohort was made up of 20 to 25 ankylosing spondylitis patients and about a hundred healthy donors. Peripheral blood was sampled, and synovial fluid was also collected from ankylosing spondylitis patients. The study at large found these results: Some motif variants had previously been reported in the synovial fluid and blood of reactive arthritis patients, which suggests shared mechanisms of disease initiation. In peripheral blood, the disease-linked clones were found at relatively low frequencies and had a CD8+ phenotype. A TCR beta motif made up of several highly homologous amino acid variants appeared to be characteristic of blood from ankylosing spondylitis patients. The disease-linked clones were reported as significantly enriched in matched synovial fluid samples from ankylosing spondylitis patients.

For sequencing, an Illumina HiSeq 2500 was employed. Quantitative 5'-RACE with molecular barcodes was used to prepare TCR beta libraries. The authors' pipeline ran thus. Disease-linked TCR variants were identified with a new computational method built on a probabilistic model of VDJ rearrangement. The raw public data were reprocessed by TCRdb itself: fastp quality trimming at Q25, MiXCR clonotype calling, in-frame beta chains only. Rows are unified per CDR3 protein, each entry keeping the most common DNA and genes. TCRdb, not the original authors, processed these V and J calls. The sample contains 150,000 to 200,000 distinct CDR3 sequences, over 15% of them found a single time. Around 4.5% of the sample is held by the ten biggest clonotypes. The CDR3 measures 15 amino acids from cysteine to phenylalanine. Just CDR3 DNA is preserved here, 45 bases in frame from base 1. From V the trimming removes 6 bases and from J it removes 2 bases, while the gene matches leave 5 bases of the junction unaccounted for. The germline V gene yields MNHEY for CDR1 and SVGAGI for CDR2.

Sequenced material: blood, either unsorted or a sorted T cell fraction (not recorded which). This TCR was sampled from a male donor aged 10-30 years with ankylosing spondylitis or in good health (not recorded which). Donor details come from another sample of the same person, matched by shared clones. The chain is made from TRBV6-5 and TRBJ2-2, and 8 junction bases match TRBD1. The bases are TGTGCCAGCAGGCCGACAGGGGTTAACACCGGGGAGCTGTTTTTT. This is translated as CASRPTGVNTGELFF.